A selection of T cell receptor beta chains follows, all from one sample in a study of blood T cells in healthy people across ages. TCRdb reprocessed the 5' RACE reads with MiXCR, giving one entry per CDR3 protein. The table records about 2 million distinct CDR3 sequences, less than 50% of them present only once. The sequenced sample consisted of blood. The source is a woman in her thirties or forties in good health. CDR3s include the opening cysteine and the closing phenylalanine or tryptophan. Each record gives: CDR3 protein, CDR3 DNA, J gene, V gene, D gene, clone size. The D gene is left open where the match is weak. Clone size is stated in some rows and not others, as once, few, many or a class when expanded.

CDR3aa: CSARPPGGSETQYF
CDR3nt: TGCAGTGCTAGACCCCCTGGGGGATCGGAGACCCAGTACTTC
j_gene: TRBJ2-5
v_gene: TRBV20-1
d_gene: NA
abundance: few

CDR3aa: CASSPPGGSGANVLTF
CDR3nt: TGTGCCAGCAGCCCTCCAGGGGGTTCTGGGGCCAACGTCCTGACTTTC
j_gene: TRBJ2-6
v_gene: TRBV7-3
d_gene: TRBD1
abundance: NA

CDR3aa: CSVEGPSTGKETQYF
CDR3nt: TGCAGCGTTGAAGGCCCATCGACAGGGAAGGAGACCCAGTACTTC
j_gene: TRBJ2-5
v_gene: TRBV29-1
d_gene: TRBD1
abundance: NA

CDR3aa: CATVNSYEQYF
CDR3nt: TGTGCCACCGTCAACTCCTACGAGCAGTACTTC
j_gene: TRBJ2-7
v_gene: TRBV28
d_gene: NA
abundance: NA

CDR3aa: CSVEGHQETQYF
CDR3nt: TGCAGCGTCGAAGGACACCAAGAGACCCAGTACTTC
j_gene: TRBJ2-5
v_gene: TRBV29-1
d_gene: NA
abundance: few

CDR3aa: CASRSGTPPRALHF
CDR3nt: TGTGCCAGCAGGTCCGGGACCCCTCCTAGGGCCCTCCACTTT
j_gene: TRBJ1-6
v_gene: TRBV6-2/TRBV6-3
d_gene: NA
abundance: NA

CDR3aa: CSARDRGFRYNEQFF
CDR3nt: TGCAGTGCTAGAGATCGCGGTTTCCGCTACAATGAGCAGTTCTTC
j_gene: TRBJ2-1
v_gene: TRBV20-1
d_gene: NA
abundance: few

CDR3aa: CVSSSLAGSYEQYF
CDR3nt: TGTGTCAGCAGCTCCCTAGCGGGATCCTACGAGCAGTACTTC
j_gene: TRBJ2-7
v_gene: TRBV7-2
d_gene: TRBD2
abundance: NA

CDR3aa: CATNRDGGGYGYTF
CDR3nt: TGTGCCACCAACAGGGATGGAGGAGGGTATGGCTACACCTTC
j_gene: TRBJ1-2
v_gene: TRBV6-5
d_gene: NA
abundance: NA

CDR3aa: CSARDGPSGVYEQYF
CDR3nt: TGCAGTGCTAGAGATGGGCCTAGCGGTGTCTACGAGCAGTACTTC
j_gene: TRBJ2-7
v_gene: TRBV20-1
d_gene: TRBD2
abundance: NA

CDR3aa: CASSQAQENSYEQYF
CDR3nt: TGTGCCAGCAGCCAAGCTCAGGAGAACTCCTACGAGCAGTACTTC
j_gene: TRBJ2-7
v_gene: TRBV4-2
d_gene: NA
abundance: few

CDR3aa: CASSLDIRDRGSGANVLTF
CDR3nt: TGCGCCAGCAGCTTGGATATACGGGACAGAGGCTCTGGGGCCAACGTCCTGACTTTC
j_gene: TRBJ2-6
v_gene: TRBV5-1
d_gene: TRBD1
abundance: NA

CDR3aa: CASSSDRGLHGYTF
CDR3nt: TGTGCCAGCAGCTCGGACAGGGGTCTGCATGGCTACACCTTC
j_gene: TRBJ1-2
v_gene: TRBV7-9
d_gene: TRBD1
abundance: NA

CDR3aa: CASSVGGEWSTETQYF
CDR3nt: TGTGCCAGCAGCGTAGGTGGGGAATGGAGCACAGAGACGCAGTATTTT
j_gene: TRBJ2-3
v_gene: TRBV9
d_gene: NA
abundance: once

CDR3aa: CASSQGSGEQPQHF
CDR3nt: TGCGCCAGCAGCCAAGGCTCGGGGGAACAGCCCCAGCATTTT
j_gene: TRBJ1-5
v_gene: TRBV4-1
d_gene: NA
abundance: NA

CDR3aa: CASSIWLAGMRTDTQYF
CDR3nt: TGTGCCAGTAGTATATGGCTAGCGGGGATGCGAACAGATACGCAGTATTTT
j_gene: TRBJ2-3
v_gene: TRBV19
d_gene: TRBD2
abundance: NA

CDR3aa: CASSLYLAGESTDTQYF
CDR3nt: TGTGCCAGCAGCTTATACCTAGCGGGGGAAAGCACAGATACGCAGTATTTT
j_gene: TRBJ2-3
v_gene: TRBV11-2
d_gene: TRBD2
abundance: NA

CDR3aa: CAGSGRLAASSYEQYF
CDR3nt: TGTGCCGGCAGCGGGAGACTAGCGGCAAGCTCCTACGAGCAGTACTTC
j_gene: TRBJ2-7
v_gene: TRBV7-2
d_gene: TRBD2
abundance: NA

CDR3aa: CSVGSTDPGGQFF
CDR3nt: TGCAGCGTTGGCTCAACTGACCCCGGTGGGCAGTTCTTC
j_gene: TRBJ2-1
v_gene: TRBV29-1
d_gene: NA
abundance: NA

CDR3aa: CASSQAKTGRVTDTQYF
CDR3nt: TGCGCCAGCAGCCAAGCAAAAACAGGGAGGGTTACAGATACGCAGTATTTT
j_gene: TRBJ2-3
v_gene: TRBV4-3
d_gene: NA
abundance: NA

CDR3aa: CASSFNRDGEQFF
CDR3nt: TGTGCCAGCAGTTTCAACAGGGATGGTGAGCAGTTCTTC
j_gene: TRBJ2-1
v_gene: TRBV27
d_gene: NA
abundance: few

CDR3aa: CASSQEGGQANSPLHF
CDR3nt: TGCGCCAGCAGCCAAGAAGGGGGACAGGCGAATTCACCCCTCCACTTT
j_gene: TRBJ1-6
v_gene: TRBV4-3
d_gene: TRBD1
abundance: few

CDR3aa: CASRSGQTPYNEQFF
CDR3nt: TGTGCCAGCAGATCCGGACAGACCCCCTACAATGAGCAGTTCTTC
j_gene: TRBJ2-1
v_gene: TRBV12-3/TRBV12-4
d_gene: NA
abundance: NA

CDR3aa: CASSLNIPSSEQFF
CDR3nt: TGTGCCAGCAGCTTAAATATCCCCTCGTCTGAGCAGTTCTTC
j_gene: TRBJ2-1
v_gene: TRBV7-9
d_gene: NA
abundance: few

CDR3aa: CSASPRPSSYEQYF
CDR3nt: TGCAGTGCTAGTCCACGGCCGAGCTCCTACGAGCAGTACTTC
j_gene: TRBJ2-7
v_gene: TRBV20-1
d_gene: NA
abundance: NA

CDR3aa: CASSYSTGLNIQYF
CDR3nt: TGTGCCAGCAGTTACTCGACTGGGTTGAACATTCAGTACTTC
j_gene: TRBJ2-4
v_gene: TRBV6-5
d_gene: NA
abundance: NA

CDR3aa: CASSEMGGAQYF
CDR3nt: TGTGCCAGCAGTGAGATGGGGGGGGCGCAGTATTTT
j_gene: TRBJ2-3
v_gene: TRBV2
d_gene: TRBD2
abundance: once

CDR3aa: CASSLHAGGYLNEQFF
CDR3nt: TGTGCCAGCAGTTTGCATGCAGGGGGATACCTCAATGAGCAGTTCTTC
j_gene: TRBJ2-1
v_gene: TRBV28
d_gene: TRBD1
abundance: NA

CDR3aa: CSGGRGQNEQFF
CDR3nt: TGCAGTGGGGGTCGGGGACAAAATGAGCAGTTCTTC
j_gene: TRBJ2-1
v_gene: TRBV20-1
d_gene: NA
abundance: NA

CDR3aa: CASSISGATYEQYF
CDR3nt: TGTGCCAGCAGCATTAGCGGTGCTACCTACGAGCAGTACTTC
j_gene: TRBJ2-7
v_gene: TRBV6-1
d_gene: NA
abundance: NA

CDR3aa: CAGSLVLGGRYLSSYEQYF
CDR3nt: TGTGCCGGCAGCTTAGTCCTGGGGGGCCGATACCTAAGCTCCTACGAGCAGTACTTC
j_gene: TRBJ2-7
v_gene: TRBV7-8
d_gene: NA
abundance: NA

CDR3aa: CASSPVEGRNLPLHF
CDR3nt: TGTGCCAGCAGCCCCGTGGAGGGTCGAAATTTACCCCTCCACTTT
j_gene: TRBJ1-6
v_gene: TRBV6-6
d_gene: NA
abundance: NA

CDR3aa: CSARAANTDTQYF
CDR3nt: TGCAGTGCTAGAGCGGCGAATACAGATACGCAGTATTTT
j_gene: TRBJ2-3
v_gene: TRBV20-1
d_gene: NA
abundance: NA